Listed below are T cell receptor beta chains from one sample, sequenced in a study of T cells after yellow fever vaccination. Each CDR3 protein is one row after TCRdb ran MiXCR on the 5' RACE reads. In the table there are 500,000 to 650,000 distinct CDR3 sequences, about 13% of which are singletons. The starting material was PBMCs, obtained on the day of the yellow fever booster vaccination. These TCRs come from a man aged 30 to 45 who received the YFV17D yellow fever vaccine. The conserved cysteine and the conserved F or W are not part of the CDR3 here.

CDR3aa: SVDGLEGETQY
v_gene: TRBV29-1
j_gene: TRBJ2-5

CDR3aa: ASAIFGDSYEQY
v_gene: TRBV6-2/TRBV6-3
j_gene: TRBJ2-7

CDR3aa: ASSYNTADTQY
v_gene: TRBV5-1
j_gene: TRBJ2-3

CDR3aa: ASSDPSQGISSYNEQF
v_gene: TRBV6-4
j_gene: TRBJ2-1

CDR3aa: ASTPDRVYGYT
v_gene: TRBV12-3/TRBV12-4
j_gene: TRBJ1-2

CDR3aa: SVGQEIYNEQF
v_gene: TRBV20-1
j_gene: TRBJ2-1

CDR3aa: ARRTGGCQPQH
v_gene: TRBV30
j_gene: TRBJ1-5

CDR3aa: AISDNGGATNEKLF
v_gene: TRBV10-3
j_gene: TRBJ1-4

CDR3aa: ASSRQDRGEQF
v_gene: TRBV12-3/TRBV12-4
j_gene: TRBJ2-1

CDR3aa: ASSLGLATSETQY
v_gene: TRBV7-7
j_gene: TRBJ2-5

CDR3aa: ASGSSLAEGQF
v_gene: TRBV12-5
j_gene: TRBJ2-1

CDR3aa: ASSYQLAGGLLREQY
v_gene: TRBV5-1
j_gene: TRBJ2-7

CDR3aa: SARASGRASDTQY
v_gene: TRBV20-1
j_gene: TRBJ2-3

CDR3aa: ASSPRGSGKETQY
v_gene: TRBV5-1
j_gene: TRBJ2-5

CDR3aa: ASSHYIGELF
v_gene: TRBV12-3/TRBV12-4
j_gene: TRBJ2-2

CDR3aa: ASSVTGTGFNEQF
v_gene: TRBV11-2
j_gene: TRBJ2-1

CDR3aa: SAARTGGTQY
v_gene: TRBV20-1
j_gene: TRBJ2-5

CDR3aa: ASSSPGQGIDTQY
v_gene: TRBV28
j_gene: TRBJ2-3

CDR3aa: ASSQDGLFGRQDEKLF
v_gene: TRBV4-3
j_gene: TRBJ1-4

CDR3aa: ASSQFAGGYRLTDTQY
v_gene: TRBV3-1
j_gene: TRBJ2-3

CDR3aa: ASSPGQGANYEQY
v_gene: TRBV19
j_gene: TRBJ2-7

CDR3aa: CAHLAGRTGSYEQY
v_gene: TRBV20-1
j_gene: TRBJ2-7

CDR3aa: ASNQYAEAF
v_gene: TRBV5-1
j_gene: TRBJ1-1

CDR3aa: ASSEEGLKTQY
v_gene: TRBV2
j_gene: TRBJ2-5

CDR3aa: ASRSPRGSLAAF
v_gene: TRBV19
j_gene: TRBJ1-1

CDR3aa: ASSRFLGQTNEKLF
v_gene: TRBV7-9
j_gene: TRBJ1-4

CDR3aa: SAADRLSLSEQY
v_gene: TRBV20-1
j_gene: TRBJ2-7

CDR3aa: ASSPRAGSSYNEQF
v_gene: TRBV3-1
j_gene: TRBJ2-1

CDR3aa: STLAGEGRNTLY
v_gene: TRBV20-1
j_gene: TRBJ2-3

CDR3aa: ASSLARGRGGFEQY
v_gene: TRBV27
j_gene: TRBJ2-7

CDR3aa: ASSSWGVQGVFEQY
v_gene: TRBV7-9
j_gene: TRBJ2-7